This T cell receptor (beta chain) stems from a study of CD8 T cells in ankylosing spondylitis. Study-level findings and limits: CD8+ cells made up the disease-linked clones, which were relatively rare in peripheral blood.

This clonotype has ten or more counts. Its antigen is still unknown. Germline V CDR1 and CDR2: MNHEY, SVGEGT. The length of the CDR3 is 16 residues. V was clipped by 2 bases and J by 2 bases; unmatched bases: 6. Quantitative 5'-RACE with molecular barcodes produced the TCR beta libraries. In TCRdb, the 5' RACE reads were re-called with MiXCR into one record per CDR3 protein. The sample holds about 36,000 distinct CDR3 sequences; about 6.3% are singletons and the top ten take about 12%. This TCR came from a male donor with ankylosing spondylitis or in good health (not recorded which). The sequenced sample was blood, either unsorted or a sorted T cell fraction (not recorded which). The V gene is TRBV6-2 or TRBV6-3, the J gene TRBJ2-7; TRBD1 matches at 10 bases. CDR3 residues: CASSYNPGQGTYEQYF. CDR3 DNA: TGTGCCAGCAGTTACAATCCGGGACAGGGGACCTACGAGCAGTACTTC.